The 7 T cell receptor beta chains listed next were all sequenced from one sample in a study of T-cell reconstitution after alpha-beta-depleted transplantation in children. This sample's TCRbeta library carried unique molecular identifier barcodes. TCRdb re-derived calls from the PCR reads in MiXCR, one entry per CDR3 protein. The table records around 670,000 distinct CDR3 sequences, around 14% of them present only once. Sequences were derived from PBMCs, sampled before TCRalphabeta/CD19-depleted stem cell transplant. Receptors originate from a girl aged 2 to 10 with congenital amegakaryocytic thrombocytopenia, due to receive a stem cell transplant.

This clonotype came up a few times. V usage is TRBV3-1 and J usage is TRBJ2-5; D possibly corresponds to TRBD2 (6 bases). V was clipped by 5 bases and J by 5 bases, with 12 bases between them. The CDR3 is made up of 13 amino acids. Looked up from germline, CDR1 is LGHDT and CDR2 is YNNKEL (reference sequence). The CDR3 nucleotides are TGTGCCAGCAGCGCAAAGGGGAGGGAGACCCAGTACTTC. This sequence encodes CASSAKGRETQYF.

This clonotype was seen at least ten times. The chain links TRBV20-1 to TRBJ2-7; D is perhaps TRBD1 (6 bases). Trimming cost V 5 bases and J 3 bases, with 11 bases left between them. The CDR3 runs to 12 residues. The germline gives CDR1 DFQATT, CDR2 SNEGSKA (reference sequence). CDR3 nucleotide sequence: TGCAGTGCTGAGGGACACCGCTACGAGCAGTACTTC. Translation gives CSAEGHRYEQYF.

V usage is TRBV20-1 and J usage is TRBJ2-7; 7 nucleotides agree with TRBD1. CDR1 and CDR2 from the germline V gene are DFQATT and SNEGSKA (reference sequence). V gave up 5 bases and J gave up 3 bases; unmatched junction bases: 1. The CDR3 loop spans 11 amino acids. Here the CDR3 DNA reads TGCAGTGCTTACAGGGGCTACGAGCAGTACTTC. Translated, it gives CSAYRGYEQYF.

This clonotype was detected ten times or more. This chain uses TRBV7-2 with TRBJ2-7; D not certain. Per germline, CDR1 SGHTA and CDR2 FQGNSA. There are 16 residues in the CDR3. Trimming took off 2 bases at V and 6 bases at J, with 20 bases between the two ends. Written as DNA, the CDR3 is TGTGCCAGCAGCTTATACCTAAGTAGGAAAGTGCTCGAGCAGTACTTC. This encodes CASSLYLSRKVLEQYF.

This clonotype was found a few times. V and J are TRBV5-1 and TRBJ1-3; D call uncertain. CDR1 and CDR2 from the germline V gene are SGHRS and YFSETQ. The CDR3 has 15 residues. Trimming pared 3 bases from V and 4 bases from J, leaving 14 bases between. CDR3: CASSSTLSGGNTIYF. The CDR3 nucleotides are TGCGCCAGCAGCTCTACGTTGAGCGGCGGAAACACCATATATTTT.

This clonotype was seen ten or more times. CDR3 sequence (DNA): TGCGCCAGCAGCTCGACTAGCGGGAGGACCATCTCCTACGAGCAGTACTTC. Translation gives CASSSTSGRTISYEQYF. The chain couples TRBV5-1 to TRBJ2-7, with 13 nucleotides matching TRBD2. The trim removed 3 bases at V and 0 bases at J, leaving 6 bases unmatched. There are 17 residues in the CDR3. Germline-derived CDR1 and CDR2 are SGHRS and YFSETQ.

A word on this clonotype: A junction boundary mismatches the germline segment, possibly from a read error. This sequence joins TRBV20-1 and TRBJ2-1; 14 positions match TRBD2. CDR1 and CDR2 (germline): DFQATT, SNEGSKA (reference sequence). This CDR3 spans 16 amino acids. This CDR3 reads CCASRSSGLAGAEQFF. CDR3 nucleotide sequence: TGCTGTGCTAGTAGGTCCTCGGGACTAGCGGGAGCTGAGCAGTTCTTC.